The TCR beta chain under discussion was sequenced for a study of blood T cells in healthy people across ages. In its sample, this clonotype was seen a few times. At least 5 micrograms of total RNA were extracted per sample. V lost 1 base, J lost 2 bases, and 12 bases lay in between. The germline CDR1 and CDR2 sequences are DFQATT and SNEGSKA (reference sequence). There are 14 residues in the CDR3. The authors ran a second PCR of about 6 to 11 cycles using a sample-barcoded 5' primer and a J-beta primer mix. With 12 random nucleotides, a template-switch adaptor tagged each individual cDNA molecule. TCRdb passed the 5' RACE reads through MiXCR, listing each CDR3 protein once. The sample yields some 1.4 million distinct CDR3 sequences, 35% to 45% seen once.

The chain recombines TRBV20-1 with TRBJ2-7; perhaps TRBD1 as D (6 bases). The sample was blood. The receptor was derived from a young woman in good health. The CDR3: CSARGPTGTYEQYF. In DNA form, the CDR3 reads TGCAGTGCTAGAGGACCCACAGGGACCTACGAGCAGTACTTC.